These T cell receptor beta chains were read from a single sample in a study of molecular identifiers for immune sequencing clone quantification. From the PCR reads, TCRdb called clonotypes with MiXCR, one entry per CDR3 protein. The sample consists of about 510,000 distinct CDR3 sequences, 20% to 25% of them appearing once. The sequenced material came from naive CD8+ T cells from blood, with Jurkat cell RNA spiked in. These TCRs come from a human donor in good health. Some libraries in this study had Jurkat cell RNA spiked in. Each CDR3 is given with its conserved first and last residue. D genes are given only for firm matches. Only some rows state a clone size, as once, few, many or a class for expanded clones.

D gene: TRBD1; V gene: TRBV27; J gene: TRBJ1-1; clone size: -; CDR3 length: 15; CDR3 protein: CASNPGQGLSTEAFF; CDR3 DNA: TGTGCCAGCAATCCGGGACAGGGGTTGAGCACTGAAGCTTTCTTT
D gene: TRBD1; V gene: TRBV12-3/TRBV12-4; J gene: TRBJ1-2; clone size: many; CDR3 length: 13; CDR3 protein: CASSLPGGYGYTF; CDR3 DNA: TGTGCCAGCAGTTTGCCAGGGGGCTATGGCTACACCTTC
D gene: -; V gene: TRBV7-9; J gene: TRBJ2-7; clone size: few; CDR3 length: 15; CDR3 protein: CASSLPHGTGYEQYF; CDR3 DNA: TGTGCCAGCAGCTTACCTCATGGAACAGGCTACGAGCAGTACTTC
D gene: -; V gene: TRBV6-2/TRBV6-3; J gene: TRBJ2-7; clone size: -; CDR3 length: 15; CDR3 protein: CASSSQGGSSYEQYF; CDR3 DNA: TGTGCCAGCAGTTCTCAAGGGGGGAGCTCCTACGAGCAGTACTTC
D gene: -; V gene: TRBV7-9; J gene: TRBJ2-3; clone size: many; CDR3 length: 15; CDR3 protein: CASSLADLALDTQYF; CDR3 DNA: TGTGCCAGCAGCCTGGCGGACCTAGCTTTGGATACGCAGTATTTT
D gene: -; V gene: TRBV7-6; J gene: TRBJ1-2; clone size: -; CDR3 length: 18; CDR3 protein: CASSPARLLEWSGDGYTF; CDR3 DNA: TGTGCCAGCAGCCCAGCCAGGCTGTTGGAGTGGTCGGGGGATGGCTACACCTTC
D gene: TRBD2; V gene: TRBV27; J gene: TRBJ2-1; clone size: few; CDR3 length: 13; CDR3 protein: CASSTSGNNEQFF; CDR3 DNA: TGTGCCAGCAGCACTAGCGGGAACAATGAGCAGTTCTTC
D gene: TRBD2; V gene: TRBV4-3; J gene: TRBJ2-3; clone size: few; CDR3 length: 17; CDR3 protein: CASSPGITSGSSDTQYF; CDR3 DNA: TGCGCCAGCAGCCCGGGAATAACTAGCGGGAGTTCAGATACGCAGTATTTT
D gene: TRBD1; V gene: TRBV5-1; J gene: TRBJ1-4; clone size: few; CDR3 length: 14; CDR3 protein: CASSLDRGHEKLFF; CDR3 DNA: TGCGCCAGCAGCCTCGACAGGGGGCATGAAAAACTGTTTTTT
D gene: TRBD2; V gene: TRBV9; J gene: TRBJ2-1; clone size: -; CDR3 length: 15; CDR3 protein: CASSPGLFLNNEQFF; CDR3 DNA: TGTGCCAGCAGTCCGGGACTATTCCTTAACAATGAGCAGTTCTTC
D gene: TRBD1; V gene: TRBV25-1; J gene: TRBJ2-1; clone size: -; CDR3 length: 19; CDR3 protein: CASSEWGDRGPNSYNEQFF; CDR3 DNA: TGTGCCAGCAGTGAATGGGGGGACAGGGGGCCGAACTCCTACAATGAGCAGTTCTTC
D gene: TRBD1; V gene: TRBV4-3; J gene: TRBJ1-5; clone size: many; CDR3 length: 18; CDR3 protein: CASSPGTGKGYSNQPQHF; CDR3 DNA: TGCGCCAGCAGTCCCGGGACAGGGAAGGGTTATAGCAATCAGCCCCAGCATTTT
D gene: -; V gene: TRBV7-9; J gene: TRBJ2-7; clone size: -; CDR3 length: 14; CDR3 protein: CAGSLGPRAYEQYF; CDR3 DNA: TGTGCCGGCAGCTTAGGTCCTAGAGCCTACGAGCAGTACTTC
D gene: -; V gene: TRBV27; J gene: TRBJ2-7; clone size: -; CDR3 length: 15; CDR3 protein: CASSLGGGPSYEQYF; CDR3 DNA: TGTGCCAGCAGTTTGGGTGGGGGGCCGTCCTACGAGCAGTACTTC
D gene: -; V gene: TRBV7-6; J gene: TRBJ2-2; clone size: many; CDR3 length: 14; CDR3 protein: CASSLGVGTGELFF; CDR3 DNA: TGTGCCAGCAGCTTGGGAGTAGGGACCGGGGAGCTGTTTTTT
D gene: -; V gene: TRBV3-1; J gene: TRBJ2-3; clone size: many; CDR3 length: 15; CDR3 protein: CASSQDPTAADTQYF; CDR3 DNA: TGTGCCAGCAGCCAAGATCCCACGGCAGCAGATACGCAGTATTTT
D gene: -; V gene: TRBV28; J gene: TRBJ2-3; clone size: many; CDR3 length: 17; CDR3 protein: CASSLVPGRTSTDTQYF; CDR3 DNA: TGTGCCAGCAGTTTGGTCCCCGGGAGAACATCCACAGATACGCAGTATTTT
D gene: -; V gene: TRBV7-9; J gene: TRBJ2-3; clone size: few; CDR3 length: 16; CDR3 protein: CASSFLTRGRTDTQYF; CDR3 DNA: TGTGCCAGCAGCTTTCTAACGCGGGGGCGCACAGATACGCAGTATTTT
D gene: -; V gene: TRBV12-3/TRBV12-4; J gene: TRBJ2-6; clone size: -; CDR3 length: 18; CDR3 protein: CASSLVLGFLSGANVLTF; CDR3 DNA: TGTGCCAGCAGTTTAGTCCTGGGGTTCCTCTCTGGGGCCAACGTCCTGACTTTC
D gene: TRBD1; V gene: TRBV20-1; J gene: TRBJ2-2; clone size: many; CDR3 length: 13; CDR3 protein: CSATRTGPGELFF; CDR3 DNA: TGCAGTGCAACAAGGACAGGGCCCGGGGAGCTGTTTTTT
D gene: -; V gene: TRBV7-9; J gene: TRBJ2-7; clone size: -; CDR3 length: 14; CDR3 protein: CASTDRNRAYEQYF; CDR3 DNA: TGTGCCAGCACCGACCGCAACAGGGCCTACGAGCAGTACTTC
D gene: -; V gene: TRBV20-1; J gene: TRBJ1-3; clone size: many; CDR3 length: 17; CDR3 protein: CSARDPDSRFSGNTIYF; CDR3 DNA: TGCAGTGCTAGAGACCCGGACAGCCGCTTCTCTGGAAACACCATATATTTT
D gene: TRBD2; V gene: TRBV4-3; J gene: TRBJ2-3; clone size: few; CDR3 length: 16; CDR3 protein: CASSRTTSGSTDTQYF; CDR3 DNA: TGCGCCAGCAGCCGAACAACTAGCGGGTCCACAGATACGCAGTATTTT
D gene: -; V gene: TRBV12-3/TRBV12-4; J gene: TRBJ2-3; clone size: few; CDR3 length: 11; CDR3 protein: CASSWRDTQYF; CDR3 DNA: TGTGCCAGCAGCTGGCGAGATACGCAGTATTTT
D gene: -; V gene: TRBV11-3; J gene: TRBJ2-1; clone size: -; CDR3 length: 14; CDR3 protein: CASSEAASYNEQFF; CDR3 DNA: TGTGCCAGCAGCGAGGCCGCCTCCTACAATGAGCAGTTCTTC
D gene: -; V gene: TRBV6-2/TRBV6-3; J gene: TRBJ2-3; clone size: many; CDR3 length: 11; CDR3 protein: CASSSGDTQYF; CDR3 DNA: TGTGCCAGCAGTTCGGGAGATACGCAGTATTTT
D gene: -; V gene: TRBV19; J gene: TRBJ1-1; clone size: -; CDR3 length: 14; CDR3 protein: CASSTGPGHSETFF; CDR3 DNA: TGTGCCAGTAGTACCGGACCGGGACACTCTGAAACTTTCTTT
D gene: -; V gene: TRBV27; J gene: TRBJ1-4; clone size: -; CDR3 length: 16; CDR3 protein: CASSPEPGATNEKLFF; CDR3 DNA: TGTGCCAGCAGTCCTGAGCCGGGGGCAACTAATGAAAAACTGTTTTTT
D gene: TRBD1; V gene: TRBV7-9; J gene: TRBJ2-7; clone size: many; CDR3 length: 12; CDR3 protein: CASSTGGYEQYF; CDR3 DNA: TGTGCCAGCAGTACAGGGGGATACGAGCAGTACTTC
D gene: -; V gene: TRBV27; J gene: TRBJ2-2; clone size: -; CDR3 length: 13; CDR3 protein: CASSLTPDGELFF; CDR3 DNA: TGTGCCAGCAGTTTAACCCCGGACGGGGAGCTGTTTTTT
D gene: -; V gene: TRBV5-6; J gene: TRBJ1-4; clone size: -; CDR3 length: 16; CDR3 protein: CASSLKKGTTNEKLFF; CDR3 DNA: TGTGCCAGCAGCTTGAAAAAGGGCACAACTAATGAAAAACTGTTTTTT
D gene: -; V gene: TRBV7-9; J gene: TRBJ2-7; clone size: many; CDR3 length: 16; CDR3 protein: CASSLTSRGRTYEQYF; CDR3 DNA: TGTGCCAGCAGCTTAACCTCACGTGGGCGGACCTACGAGCAGTACTTC
D gene: -; V gene: TRBV6-2/TRBV6-3; J gene: TRBJ2-7; clone size: -; CDR3 length: 16; CDR3 protein: CASSSSGDGPTYEQYF; CDR3 DNA: -